The entry below gives a single T cell receptor (beta chain) sequence along with its context. The antigen remains undetermined. The CDR3 totals 14 residues. Between the trimmed V and J ends, which lost 2 bases and 4 bases, there was a span of 12 bases. CDR1 is MDHEN, CDR2 SYDVKM, per germline. The data were taken from a study of shared clonotypes between healthy human individuals. Study observations and caveats: The authors expected sequencing depth to affect clonotype sharing among donors.

Each subset's genomic DNA was shared equally among a number of immunoSEQ plates. Profiling relied on immunoSEQ multiplex PCR, and the TCRdb table lists in-frame clones only, not all of them. The repertoire holds fewer than 500,000 clones, with about 80% as singletons. The receptor was isolated from a woman aged 40 to 50 in good health. Some clones in this sample may be carry-over from other donors' samples. The V call is TRBV28, the J call TRBJ2-7; D unclear. The sequencing sample was made of PBMCs. The CDR3 DNA sequence: TGTGCCAGCAGTTTAACCGGCGCCTTTTACGAGCAGTACTTC. Amino acid sequence: CASSLTGAFYEQYF.